The source of this T cell receptor beta chain is a study of CD8+ T cells in alopecia areata. Whole-study findings and limits: Lesional tissue from the scalp (especially in alopecia totalis/universalis) showed higher clonality than normal scalp.

In regard to this clone: Its antigen is unidentified.

Isolated RNA was reverse transcribed into cDNA used as the sequencing template. Sequenced by immunoSEQ multiplex PCR; TCRdb stores in-frame clones only, minus some. The sample lists 200,000 to 250,000 clones, around three fifths seen once, with 0.45% in the top ten. This CDR3 is 14 amino acids long. Germline CDR1 reads SGHTA; CDR2 reads FQGNSA. V lost 1 base and J lost 5, with 9 bases in between. This chain uses TRBV7-2 with TRBJ2-4, with D maybe TRBD2 (5 bases). The origin of this receptor is a human donor with alopecia areata. The source material was CD4+ T cells sorted from blood, sampled at week 0. CDR3 DNA: TGTGCCAGCAGCTTAGGGGGAGTCGAAAACATTCAGTACTTC. Translating gives CASSLGGVENIQYF.